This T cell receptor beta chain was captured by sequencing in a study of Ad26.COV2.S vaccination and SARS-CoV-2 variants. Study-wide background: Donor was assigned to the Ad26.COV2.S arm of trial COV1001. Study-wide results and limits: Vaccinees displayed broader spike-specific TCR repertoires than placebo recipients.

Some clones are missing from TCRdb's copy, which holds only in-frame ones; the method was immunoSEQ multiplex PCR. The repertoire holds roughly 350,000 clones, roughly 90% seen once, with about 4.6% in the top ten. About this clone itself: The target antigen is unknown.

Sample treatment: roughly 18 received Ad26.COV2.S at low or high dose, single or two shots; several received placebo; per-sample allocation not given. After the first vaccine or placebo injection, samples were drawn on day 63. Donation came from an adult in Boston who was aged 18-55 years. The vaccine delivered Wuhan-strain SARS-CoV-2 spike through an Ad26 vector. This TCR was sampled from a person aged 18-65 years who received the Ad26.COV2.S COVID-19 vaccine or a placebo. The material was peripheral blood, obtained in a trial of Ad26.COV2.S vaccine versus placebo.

DNA for the CDR3: TGTGCCAGCACCGGGACAGTGAATGAAAAACTGTTTTTT. This translates into CASTGTVNEKLFF. The chain carries TRBV19 and TRBJ1-4, with 7 bases identical to TRBD1. J was trimmed by 5 bases and V by 9 bases; bases with no gene match: 6. The germline gives CDR1 LNHDA, CDR2 SQIVND (reference sequence). This CDR3 has 13 residues.